This record looks at one TCR beta chain sequence and its context. The record originates from a study of response to subunit inactivated influenza vaccine. A single record per CDR3 protein comes from TCRdb applying MiXCR to the RT-PCR reads. The table lists hundreds of thousands of distinct CDR3 sequences, 7.6% of them singletons. V lost 0 bases to trimming and J lost 2 bases; unmatched junction nucleotides: 7. Germline CDR1 reads SGHKS; CDR2 reads YYEKEE (reference sequence). The CDR3 is 17 residues long. The chain carries TRBV5-5 and TRBJ2-2, with 7 bases matching TRBD1. The specimen was PBMCs from blood, collected roughly 24 months after vaccination. This receptor was taken from a man aged 50-75 years who received an inactivated influenza vaccine. This CDR3 reads CASSLVSRGINTGELFF. In nucleotides, the CDR3 is TGTGCCAGCAGCTTGGTATCCAGGGGGATTAACACCGGGGAGCTGTTTTTT.